A single sample is the source of the 14 T cell receptor beta chains below, sequenced in a study of molecular identifiers for immune sequencing clone quantification. TCRdb called the PCR reads again in MiXCR, with one record for every CDR3 protein. The data show some 680,000 distinct CDR3 sequences, with over 25% seen just once and about 0.78% held by the top ten. The sample comprised naive CD8+ T cells from blood, with Jurkat cell RNA spiked in. Subset: FACS-sorted CD8+CD4-CCR7+CD45RA+ naive T cells. These receptors were taken from a human donor in good health. Some libraries in this study had Jurkat cell RNA spiked in.

The V call is TRBV20-1, the J call TRBJ1-2, with D possibly being TRBD1 (6 bases). Trimming removed 1 base from V and 8 bases from J, with 20 bases in between. Germline CDR1 is DFQATT and CDR2 is SNEGSKA (reference sequence). The CDR3 runs to 15 residues. The CDR3 DNA reads as TGCAGTGCTAGAGCCGAAAGTGACAGGCCGTTGGGCTACACCTTC. Protein product: CSARAESDRPLGYTF.

This clonotype was seen many times. This chain links TRBV20-1 with TRBJ1-6, with TRBD1 identical over 9 bases. V lost 0 bases to trimming and J lost 7 bases; unmatched junction nucleotides: 10. The CDR3 length is 17 residues. Germline V CDR1 and CDR2: DFQATT, SNEGSKA (reference sequence). CDR3 in DNA: TGCAGTGCTAGAGAGGTCGGGACAGGGCGAGGGAATTCACCCCTCCACTTT. The encoded protein is CSAREVGTGRGNSPLHF.

A remark on this clonotype: A read error may be the cause here, since a much bigger clone is one base away. The chain carries TRBV6-1 and TRBJ1-5; D perhaps matches TRBD2 (6 bases). The DNA end is a closer match to TRBJ2-3, so the J assignment may be wrong. Looked up from germline, CDR1 is MNHNS and CDR2 is SASEGT. CDR3 length: 17 residues. The DNA for the CDR3 is TGTGCCAGCAGTGAAGCAGGGTGGAGGGTTAGCAATCAGCCCCAGTATTTT. Protein: CASSEAGWRVSNQPQYF.

A single count supports this clonotype. One end of the junction fails to match germline, which may point to a read error. The chain couples TRBV19 to TRBJ2-7; possibly TRBD1 or TRBD2 for D (5 bases each). CDR1 is LNHDA, CDR2 SQIVND, per germline (reference sequence). CDR3 length equals 14 residues. CDR3: CASSLTYPGHERYF. The CDR3 nucleotides are TGTGCCAGTAGTCTGACTTATCCGGGGCACGAGCGGTACTTC.

The chain uses TRBV28 and TRBJ2-5; no definite D call. Germline V CDR1 and CDR2: MDHEN, SYDVKM. The CDR3 runs to 14 residues. The germline V and J ends were trimmed by 5 bases and 5 bases, with 15 bases remaining between them. CDR3 in amino acids: CASSPRGPWETQYF. The CDR3 DNA sequence: TGTGCCAGCAGTCCTCGAGGACCCTGGGAGACCCAGTACTTC.

This clonotype was counted ten times or more. The V call is TRBV20-1, the J call TRBJ2-3; perhaps D is TRBD1 or TRBD2 (6 bases each). The CDR3 sequence is 14 residues long. Trimming took 4 bases from V and 1 from J, leaving 12 bases between them. From germline, CDR1 is DFQATT and CDR2 SNEGSKA (reference sequence). The CDR3 bases are TGCAGTGCTACAGGGGACTTTGGCACAGATACGCAGTATTTT. Translating gives CSATGDFGTDTQYF.

This chain uses TRBV5-1 with TRBJ1-2; no firm D call. V was pared by 2 bases and J by 1 base, with 12 bases between. Germline lookup yields CDR1 SGHRS and CDR2 YFSETQ. This CDR3 spans 15 amino acids. The CDR3 DNA is TGCGCCAGCAGCTTATCACAGAATATTAACTATGGCTACACCTTC. Translation: CASSLSQNINYGYTF.

There are many counts of this clonotype. The chain has TRBV6-5 and TRBJ2-7; 7 bases are a match to TRBD1. The CDR3 consists of 16 residues. V shed 6 bases and J 0 bases; nucleotides not matched to a gene: 11. CDR1 and CDR2 from the germline V gene are MNHEY and SVGAGI. The CDR3 loop reads CASRLSDRVRSYEQYF. CDR3 nucleotide sequence: TGTGCCAGCAGACTATCAGACAGGGTCCGCTCCTACGAGCAGTACTTC.

This clonotype was detected a few times. This chain links TRBV19 with TRBJ2-5; 9 bases are a match to TRBD2. After removal of 10 bases from V and 2 bases from J, the junction contained 5 bases not matched to a gene. CDR1 and CDR2 (germline): LNHDA, SQIVND (reference sequence). This CDR3 comprises 13 residues. CDR3 residues: CATKREEQETQYF. The CDR3 DNA reads as TGTGCCACGAAGCGGGAGGAACAAGAGACCCAGTACTTC.

V is TRBV7-2 and J is TRBJ2-1; 13 bases agree with TRBD2. CDR3 size: 17 residues. In germline, CDR1 is SGHTA, CDR2 FQGNSA. V shed 7 bases, J shed 6 bases, and the junction held 12 bases outside the gene matches. The chain's CDR3 is CASTGTSGTLSGNEQFF. In DNA, the CDR3 is TGTGCCAGCACCGGGACTAGCGGGACACTTTCCGGCAATGAGCAGTTCTTC. Based on the CDR3 plus reference TRBV7-2 and TRBJ2-1, the full variable domain is GAGVSQSPSNKVTEKGKDVELRCDPISGHTALYWYRQSLGQGLEFLIYFQGNSAPDKSGLPSDRFSAERTGGSVSTLTIQRTQQEDSAVYLCASTGTSGTLSGNEQFFGPGTRLTVL.

In this sample, this clonotype turned up many times. One junction end does not reproduce the germline sequence, and a read error may be involved. The gene calls are TRBV25-1 and TRBJ1-5; TRBD1 aligns across 7 bases. CDR3 length equals 16 residues. The germline V gene encodes CDR1 MGHDK and CDR2 SYGVNS. The CDR3 loop reads CASTESGQISNQPQHF. The CDR3 DNA reads TGTGCCAGCACTGAATCGGGACAGATTAGCAATCAGCCCCAGCATTTT.

The sample holds many counts of this clonotype. This chain links TRBV30 with TRBJ2-7; TRBD1 agrees at 7 bases. V shed 5 bases and J 3 bases; nucleotides not matched to a gene: 4. This CDR3 has 12 residues. Germline assignment: CDR1 GTSNPN and CDR2 SVGIG (reference sequence). The CDR3 reads CAWAPGGYEQYF. Written as DNA, the CDR3 is TGTGCCTGGGCACCAGGGGGCTACGAGCAGTACTTC.

Only a few counts were recorded for this clonotype. The CDR3 DNA reads as TGTGCCAGCATCGCTGGGGGGGTGCGCACAGATACGCAGTATTTT. Its translation is CASIAGGVRTDTQYF. The V gene is TRBV6-2 or TRBV6-3, the J gene TRBJ2-3; 7 bases map to TRBD2. The CDR3 extends over 15 amino acids. CDR1 and CDR2 (germline): MNHEY, SVGEGT. V shed 7 bases and J 1 base; nucleotides not matched to a gene: 8.

This clonotype was counted ten times or more. This sequence joins TRBV7-9 and TRBJ2-3; the match to TRBD2 covers 10 bases. Germline V gives CDR1 SEHNR, CDR2 FQNEAQ (reference sequence). With V trimmed by 5 bases and J by 4 bases, 9 bases remained unmatched. CDR3 length: 16 amino acids. CDR3 DNA sequence: TGTGCCAGCAGCGCAGTCGCTAGCGGGAGTTCAGATACGCAGTATTTT. Protein sequence: CASSAVASGSSDTQYF.